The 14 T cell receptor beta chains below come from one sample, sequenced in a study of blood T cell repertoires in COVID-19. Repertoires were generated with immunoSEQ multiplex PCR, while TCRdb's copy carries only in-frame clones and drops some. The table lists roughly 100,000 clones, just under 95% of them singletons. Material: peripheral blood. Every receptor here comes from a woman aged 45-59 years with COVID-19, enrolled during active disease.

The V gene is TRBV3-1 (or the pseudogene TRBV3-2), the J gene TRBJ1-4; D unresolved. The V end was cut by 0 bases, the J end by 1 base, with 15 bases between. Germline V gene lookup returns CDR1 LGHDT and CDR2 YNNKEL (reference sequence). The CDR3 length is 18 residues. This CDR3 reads CASSQDPGLVVTNEKLFF. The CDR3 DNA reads TGTGCCAGCAGCCAAGATCCGGGTTTGGTAGTAACTAATGAAAAACTGTTTTTT.

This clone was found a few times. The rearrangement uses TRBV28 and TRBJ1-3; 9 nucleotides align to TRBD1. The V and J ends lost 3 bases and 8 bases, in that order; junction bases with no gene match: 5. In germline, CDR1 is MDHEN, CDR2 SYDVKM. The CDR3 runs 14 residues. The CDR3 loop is CASSFLDRGDTIYF. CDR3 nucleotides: TGTGCCAGCAGTTTCTTGGACAGGGGAGACACCATATATTTT.

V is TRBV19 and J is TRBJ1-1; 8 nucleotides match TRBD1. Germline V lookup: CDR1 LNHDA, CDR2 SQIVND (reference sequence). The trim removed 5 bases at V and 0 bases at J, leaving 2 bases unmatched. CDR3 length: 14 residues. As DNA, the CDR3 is TGTGCCAGTAGTGCAGGGGGCATGAACACTGAAGCTTTCTTT. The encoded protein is CASSAGGMNTEAFF.

The chain's CDR3 is CASSMGGGPTDTQYF. In DNA, the CDR3 is TGTGCCAGCAGCATGGGCGGGGGGCCCACAGATACGCAGTATTTT. This chain connects TRBV2 to TRBJ2-3; 8 bases are a match to TRBD2. The junction had 7 bases not matched to a gene; V was cut back by 6 bases and J by 2 bases. The length of the CDR3 is 15 residues. CDR1 SNHLY and CDR2 FYNNEI come from the germline V gene.

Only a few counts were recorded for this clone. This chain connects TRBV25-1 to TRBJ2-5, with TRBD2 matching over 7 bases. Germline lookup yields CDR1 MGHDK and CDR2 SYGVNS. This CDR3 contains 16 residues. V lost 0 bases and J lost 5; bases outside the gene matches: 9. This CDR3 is CASSEYIASGHETQYF. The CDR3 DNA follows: TGTGCCAGCAGTGAATATATAGCTAGCGGTCATGAGACCCAGTACTTC. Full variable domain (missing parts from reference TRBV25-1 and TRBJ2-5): EADIYQTPRYLVIGTGKKITLECSQTMGHDKMYWYQQDPGMELHLIHYSYGVNSTEKGDLSSESTVSRIRTEHFPLTLESARPSHTSQYLCASSEYIASGHETQYFGPGTRLLVL.

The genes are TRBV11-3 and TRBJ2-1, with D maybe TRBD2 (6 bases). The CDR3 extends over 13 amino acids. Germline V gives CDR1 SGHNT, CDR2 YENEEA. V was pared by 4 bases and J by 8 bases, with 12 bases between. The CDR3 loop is CASSWGDADEQFF. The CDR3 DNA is TGTGCCAGCAGCTGGGGGGACGCGGATGAGCAGTTCTTC.

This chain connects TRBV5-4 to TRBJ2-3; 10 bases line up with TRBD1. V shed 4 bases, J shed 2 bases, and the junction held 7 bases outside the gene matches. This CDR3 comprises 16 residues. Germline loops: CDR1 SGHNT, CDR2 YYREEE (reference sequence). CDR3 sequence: CASSHRTGGVTDTQYF. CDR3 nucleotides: TGTGCCAGCAGCCACCGGACAGGGGGGGTCACAGATACGCAGTATTTT.

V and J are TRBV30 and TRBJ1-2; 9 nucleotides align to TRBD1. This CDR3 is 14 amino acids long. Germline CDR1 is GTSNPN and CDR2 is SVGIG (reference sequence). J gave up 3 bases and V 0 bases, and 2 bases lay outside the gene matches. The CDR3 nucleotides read TGTGCCTGGAGTGTAACAGGGGGCGACTATGGCTACACCTTC. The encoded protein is CAWSVTGGDYGYTF.

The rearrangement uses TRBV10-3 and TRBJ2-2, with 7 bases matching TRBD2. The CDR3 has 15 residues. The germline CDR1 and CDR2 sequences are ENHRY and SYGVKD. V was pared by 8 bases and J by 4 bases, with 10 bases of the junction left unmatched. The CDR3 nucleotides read TGTGCCATCGCCTCGGGAGGTCTCCCCACCGGGGAGCTGTTTTTT. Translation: CAIASGGLPTGELFF.

This CDR3 is CASHGGAGTGELFF. The CDR3 DNA reads as TGCGCCAGCCACGGGGGGGCTGGCACCGGGGAGCTGTTTTTT. The rearrangement uses TRBV5-1 and TRBJ2-2; TRBD2 matches 8 bases. The CDR3 contains 14 residues. V lost 7 bases, J lost 4 bases, and 6 bases stayed unmatched. Germline-derived CDR1 and CDR2 are SGHRS and YFSETQ.

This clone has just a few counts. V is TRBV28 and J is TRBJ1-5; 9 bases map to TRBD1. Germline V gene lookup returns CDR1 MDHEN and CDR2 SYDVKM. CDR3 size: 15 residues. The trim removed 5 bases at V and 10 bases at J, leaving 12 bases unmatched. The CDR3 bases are TGTGCCAGCAGTCCTTTGACAGGGGGGTCAAGTCCCCAGCATTTT. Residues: CASSPLTGGSSPQHF.

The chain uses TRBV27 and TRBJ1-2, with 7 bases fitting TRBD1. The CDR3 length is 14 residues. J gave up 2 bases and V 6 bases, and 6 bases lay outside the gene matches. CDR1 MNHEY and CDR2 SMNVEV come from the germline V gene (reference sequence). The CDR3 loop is CASSSRDRNYGYTF. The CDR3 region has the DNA TGTGCCAGCAGCTCCCGGGACAGAAACTATGGCTACACCTTC.

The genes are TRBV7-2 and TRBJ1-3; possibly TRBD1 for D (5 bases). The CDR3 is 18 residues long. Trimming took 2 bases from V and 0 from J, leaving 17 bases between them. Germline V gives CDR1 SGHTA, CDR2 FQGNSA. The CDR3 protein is CASSLMARQSLSGNTIYF. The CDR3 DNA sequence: TGTGCCAGCAGCTTAATGGCTAGACAGAGCCTCTCTGGAAACACCATATATTTT.

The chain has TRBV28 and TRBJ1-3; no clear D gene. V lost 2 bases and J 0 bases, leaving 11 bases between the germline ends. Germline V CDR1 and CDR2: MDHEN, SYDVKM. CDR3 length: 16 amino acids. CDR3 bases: TGTGCCAGCAGTTTAGTCCCTGGGAGCTCTGGAAACACCATATATTTT. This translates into CASSLVPGSSGNTIYF.